The source of this T cell receptor beta chain is a study of blood T cell repertoires in COVID-19. Study background: Samples taken during acute and convalescent COVID-19 were collected in the United States, Italy and Spain. Sources were T cells, B-cell-depleted T cells, or PBMCs; the material itself was cDNA or gDNA.

The CDR3 is 14 residues long. V lost 5 bases and J lost 2; bases outside the gene matches: 5. Germline values: CDR1 SEHNR, CDR2 FQNEAQ (reference sequence). This clone was seen just once. Authors' methods: Reference gene primer amplification gave estimated nucleated cell counts. Data came from immunoSEQ multiplex PCR; TCRdb stores just in-frame clones and leaves some out. The V and J calls and clone size were taken over from that table, and D and trimming were inferred from the DNA. The sample includes some 320,000 clones, roughly 85% seen only once; the top ten take roughly 7.8%. Sequencing was performed on peripheral blood. The TCR originated in a human donor in a cohort sampled during active COVID-19. V usage is TRBV7-9 and J usage is TRBJ2-5, with 7 bases fitting TRBD1. The CDR3 is CASSEAGGQETQYF. The CDR3 bases are TGTGCCAGCAGCGAAGCAGGGGGTCAAGAGACCCAGTACTTC.